This entry is about one T cell receptor (beta chain). Its matching antigen is unknown. The data derive from a study of T cell responses to AZD1222 COVID-19 vaccine. Findings and limits, study-wide: Among vaccine-associated CD4 TCRs, coverage spanned spike, with dominance at 160-218 and 743-854. Increases in Spike-specific TCR breadth and depth were seen after two AZD1222 doses. The study reported that nearly half of spike-specific TCRs target unmutated variant regions. The study identified only six AZD1222 recipients as seropositive at baseline.

Profiling relied on immunoSEQ multiplex PCR, and the TCRdb table lists in-frame clones only, not all of them. The sample gives some 130,000 clones, under 90% of which show up once; approximately 6.8% is in the top ten. Per germline, CDR1 KGHDR and CDR2 SFDVKD. CDR3 length: 12 amino acids. V lost 4 bases, J lost 8 bases, and 8 bases lay in between. Sample: peripheral blood, taken on day 0 of AZD1222 vaccination. The chain recombines TRBV24-1 with TRBJ2-1; D ambiguous. The receptor's source is an adult in good health. CDR3 in amino acids: CATSDPWDEQFF. The CDR3 bases are TGTGCCACCAGTGACCCCTGGGATGAGCAGTTCTTC.